The clone carrying this TCR beta chain was seen a few times. Some clones are missing from TCRdb's copy, which holds only in-frame ones; the method was immunoSEQ multiplex PCR. The data hold approximately 71,000 clones, with about 84% observed a single time. The data are from a study of OX40 agonist ivuxolimab in advanced cancers. This CDR3 has 14 residues. Germline assignment: CDR1 SGHNT and CDR2 YYREEE (reference sequence). V gave up 3 bases and J gave up 3 bases, with 12 bases separating them. The sequence was collected from an adult with an advanced solid tumor such as melanoma, head and neck, liver or kidney cancer. Here the sequenced sample was CD4+ or CD8+ T cells sorted from blood, taken in a trial of the OX40 agonist ivuxolimab. The chain carries TRBV5-4 and TRBJ2-5; D gene uncertain. The CDR3 nucleotides are TGTGCCAGCAGCTGGGCGACGGTTGAAGAGACCCAGTACTTC. Translating gives CASSWATVEETQYF. Together with reference TRBV5-4 and TRBJ2-5, the CDR3 gives the full variable domain: ETGVTQSPTHLIKTRGQQVTLRCSSQSGHNTVSWYQQALGQGPQFIFQYYREEENGRGNFPPRFSGLQFPNYSSELNVNALELDDSALYLCASSWATVEETQYFGPGTRLLVL.